The 12 T cell receptor beta chains presented below share a single source sample, sequenced in a study of lymphopenia after photon versus proton radiotherapy. Assay used: immunoSEQ multiplex PCR; TCRdb lists only in-frame clones, some missing. The sample includes more than 70,000 clones, around 83% of them seen just once. The starting material was peripheral blood, obtained from a patient treated with proton-based radiotherapy. Receptors were obtained from a man in his 60s with pancreatic cancer.

The chain links TRBV5-6 to TRBJ2-7, with D possibly being TRBD2 (5 bases). CDR1 and CDR2 from the germline V gene are SGHDT and YYEEEE. The CDR3 runs to 14 residues. Deletions cut 4 bases from V and 0 bases from J, with 11 bases between. The CDR3 loop reads CASSVGLSSYEQYF. CDR3 nucleotides: TGTGCCAGCAGCGTCGGACTGTCCTCCTACGAGCAGTACTTC.

A few counts support this clone. The chain combines TRBV5-1 with TRBJ1-4, with D possibly TRBD1 on 6 matching bases. The germline V and J ends were trimmed by 5 bases and 5 bases, with 13 bases remaining between them. The CDR3 sequence is 14 residues long. CDR1 and CDR2 (germline): SGHRS, YFSETQ. Here the CDR3 reads CASRYRDRNEKLFF. Written as DNA, the CDR3 is TGCGCCAGCAGGTACAGGGATCGAAATGAAAAACTGTTTTTT.

This clone occurred a few times. This chain connects TRBV6-5 to TRBJ2-6; D is uncertain. The V end was cut by 2 bases, the J end by 4 bases, with 6 bases between. CDR1 and CDR2 (germline): MNHEY, SVGAGI. The CDR3 is made up of 14 amino acids. CDR3 sequence (DNA): TGTGCCAGCAGTTACGGGTCGGGGGCCAACGTCCTGACTTTC. This encodes CASSYGSGANVLTF.

The J gene is TRBJ1-1, the V gene TRBV28; 8 bases align to TRBD1. Germline CDR1 is MDHEN and CDR2 is SYDVKM. CDR3 size: 15 residues. J lost 1 base, V lost 5 bases, and 6 bases had no gene match. This CDR3 is CASSNRQGKNTEAFF. For the CDR3, the DNA is TGTGCCAGCAGTAACCGACAGGGGAAGAACACTGAAGCTTTCTTT.

This chain links TRBV5-5 with TRBJ2-7; 10 bases fit TRBD1. The germline CDR1 and CDR2 sequences are SGHKS and YYEKEE (reference sequence). Trimming removed 4 bases from V and 7 bases from J; junction bases left unmatched: 11. This CDR3 contains 15 residues. The CDR3 is CASSPSGQGLEEQYF. CDR3 DNA: TGTGCCAGCAGCCCTTCGGGACAGGGGCTTGAGGAGCAGTACTTC.

The chain is built from TRBV4-2 and TRBJ1-1; possible D gene TRBD1, 5 bases. The CDR3 sequence is 16 residues long. Per germline, CDR1 LGHNA and CDR2 YNFKEQ. The V and J ends lost 7 bases and 0 bases respectively, with 18 bases between them. In DNA form, the CDR3 reads TGTGCCAGCACCCGTCGCGCGGGGGAGTTGAACACTGAAGCTTTCTTT. This gives the protein CASTRRAGELNTEAFF.

The J gene is TRBJ2-7, the V gene TRBV18; 7 bases agree with TRBD1. V lost 6 bases and J lost 0; bases outside the gene matches: 5. The CDR3 length is 14 residues. CDR1 is KGHSH, CDR2 LQKENI, per germline. The CDR3 nucleotides read TGTGCCAGCTCTTCCTACAGGGGCTCCTACGAGCAGTACTTC. Translation: CASSSYRGSYEQYF.

The rearrangement links TRBV6-1 to TRBJ1-5; weak D call: TRBD1 (5 bases). This CDR3 is 18 amino acids long. The V end lost 0 bases, the J end lost 0 bases, and 15 bases lay between the germline ends. The V gene's germline CDR1 is MNHNS and CDR2 SASEGT. The CDR3 region has the DNA TGTGCCAGCAGTGAAGCCTCTCAATGGGGCTATAGCAATCAGCCCCAGCATTTT. Translating gives CASSEASQWGYSNQPQHF.

This clone was seen only once. V usage is TRBV7-2 and J usage is TRBJ1-4; D gene ambiguous. The CDR3 is 14 amino acids. Germline V gene data show CDR1 as SGHTA and CDR2 as FQGNSA. Trimming cost V 3 bases and J 0 bases, with 5 bases left between them. DNA for the CDR3: TGTGCCAGCAGCTTGACGGCAACTAATGAAAAACTGTTTTTT. Translating gives CASSLTATNEKLFF.

The gene calls are TRBV19 and TRBJ2-7, with 7 bases matching TRBD1. This CDR3 has 14 amino acids. Germline CDR1 reads LNHDA; CDR2 reads SQIVND (reference sequence). V shed 3 bases, J shed 4 bases, and the junction held 6 bases outside the gene matches. The chain's CDR3 is CASSIGGRGYEQYF. CDR3 nucleotide sequence: TGTGCCAGTAGTATTGGAGGCAGGGGGTACGAGCAGTACTTC.

The chain is built from TRBV6-1 and TRBJ1-4, with D possibly being TRBD1 (6 bases). CDR3 length: 15 amino acids. The V end lost 0 bases, the J end lost 2 bases, and 7 bases lay between the germline ends. CDR1 and CDR2 from the germline V gene are MNHNS and SASEGT. CDR3 sequence reads: CASSEAGGTNEKLFF. The CDR3 bases are TGTGCCAGCAGTGAAGCAGGGGGGACTAATGAAAAACTGTTTTTT.

For the CDR3, the DNA is TGTGCCAGCAGTTTGAGTGGTGAGCTAACGGATGGCTACACCTTC. Its protein product is CASSLSGELTDGYTF. This rearrangement joins TRBV28 to TRBJ1-2; no definite D call. CDR3 length: 15 amino acids. Trimming took off 3 bases at V and 6 bases at J, with 17 bases between the two ends. Germline CDR1 MDHEN, CDR2 SYDVKM.